Listed below are T cell receptor beta chains from one sample, sequenced in a study of cytomegalovirus exposure and HLA in healthy donors. Some clones are missing from TCRdb's copy, which holds only in-frame ones; the method was immunoSEQ multiplex PCR. The sample lists more than 150,000 clones, around four fifths occurring once. Sequenced: PBMCs. These receptors all come from a woman aged 18 to 35 in good health and CMV-seronegative. The CDR3 runs from the conserved cysteine through the conserved F or W. The D gene is left open where the match is weak. Size values are once, few and many counts, or a class for expanded clones, and some rows have none.

CDR3	length	V	J	D	size
CASSFAPRAGELFF	14	TRBV28	TRBJ2-2	NA	NA
CASSYARGLLGYEQYF	16	TRBV6-6	TRBJ2-7	TRBD1	NA
CASSFDRVTGELFF	14	TRBV28	TRBJ2-2	TRBD1	NA
CASSPFSRADYGYTF	15	TRBV7-9	TRBJ1-2	NA	NA
CASSATATSSGANVLTF	17	TRBV6-1	TRBJ2-6	NA	NA
CASSNPGKQYF	11	TRBV7-2	TRBJ2-7	NA	NA
CASSLADRVGYTF	13	TRBV5-6	TRBJ1-2	TRBD1	NA
CASSSPTGGKYEQYF	15	TRBV28	TRBJ2-7	TRBD1	NA
CASSEQGGETQYF	13	TRBV2	TRBJ2-5	NA	NA
CASSLGGSTEAFF	13	TRBV27	TRBJ1-1	NA	NA
CASSPQAGTEAFF	13	TRBV4-2	TRBJ1-1	NA	NA
CASSDGLAGHEQYF	14	TRBV5-1	TRBJ2-7	TRBD2	NA
CASSSWTTNNEQFF	14	TRBV11-1	TRBJ2-1	NA	NA
CASSLRFGTGNSDTQYF	17	TRBV5-1	TRBJ2-3	TRBD1	NA
CASSPQTGRSGLFGYTF	17	TRBV28	TRBJ1-2	NA	NA
CATSRDFHNYNEQFF	15	TRBV15	TRBJ2-1	NA	NA
CASSATGTSGASSYNEQFF	19	TRBV7-6	TRBJ2-1	TRBD2	NA
CAWSPVDTQYF	11	TRBV30	TRBJ2-3	NA	NA
CAWSLGGVNTEAFF	14	TRBV30	TRBJ1-1	NA	NA
CASSLSEASYEQYF	14	TRBV5-6	TRBJ2-7	NA	NA
CASSRPGGTYEQYF	14	TRBV7-9	TRBJ2-7	NA	NA
CASGLQGSIYEQYF	14	TRBV27	TRBJ2-7	NA	NA
CASTKEPTGTNEKLFF	16	TRBV4-1	TRBJ1-4	NA	NA
CASTLTGSSYEQYF	14	TRBV19	TRBJ2-7	TRBD1	NA
CASSQEATDTQYF	13	TRBV4-1	TRBJ2-3	NA	NA
CAISRTGEELNSPLHF	16	TRBV10-3	TRBJ1-6	TRBD1	NA
CASSVVDSGGTYEQYF	16	TRBV9	TRBJ2-7	TRBD2	NA
CASSDSTVCRGDSYNEQFF	19	TRBV6-4	TRBJ2-1	NA	NA
CASSLSAGLAGETQYF	16	TRBV27	TRBJ2-5	NA	NA
CASSEQSGDLYGYTF	15	TRBV9	TRBJ1-2	NA	NA
CASSLGRNNEQFF	13	TRBV7-2	TRBJ2-1	NA	NA
CASRPDSNQPQHF	13	TRBV5-1	TRBJ1-5	NA	NA
CASSPWGGETQYF	13	TRBV19	TRBJ2-5	TRBD2	NA
CASSPPGLAGYQETQYF	17	TRBV27	TRBJ2-5	TRBD2	NA
CAGRTEGTEAFF	12	TRBV10-3	TRBJ1-1	NA	few
CASRQDRTANTEAFF	15	TRBV6-5	TRBJ1-1	NA	NA
CASSLEGRREGRRQYF	16	TRBV5-1	TRBJ2-7	TRBD2	NA
CASSGSGEQYF	11	TRBV2	TRBJ2-7	NA	few
CASSFGVEQYF	11	TRBV6-5	TRBJ2-7	NA	NA
CASSLGASYEQYF	13	TRBV27	TRBJ2-7	NA	NA
CASSIVYEQYF	11	TRBV27	TRBJ2-7	NA	NA
CAIVKQGDGYTF	12	TRBV28	TRBJ1-2	TRBD1	NA
CASSFGQNNYGYTF	14	TRBV5-1	TRBJ1-2	NA	NA
CATSRDRGSGGANEQFF	17	TRBV15	TRBJ2-1	TRBD2	NA
CASSSALNNEQFF	13	TRBV19	TRBJ2-1	NA	NA
CASSPDRRRINGYTF	15	TRBV6-5	TRBJ1-2	NA	NA